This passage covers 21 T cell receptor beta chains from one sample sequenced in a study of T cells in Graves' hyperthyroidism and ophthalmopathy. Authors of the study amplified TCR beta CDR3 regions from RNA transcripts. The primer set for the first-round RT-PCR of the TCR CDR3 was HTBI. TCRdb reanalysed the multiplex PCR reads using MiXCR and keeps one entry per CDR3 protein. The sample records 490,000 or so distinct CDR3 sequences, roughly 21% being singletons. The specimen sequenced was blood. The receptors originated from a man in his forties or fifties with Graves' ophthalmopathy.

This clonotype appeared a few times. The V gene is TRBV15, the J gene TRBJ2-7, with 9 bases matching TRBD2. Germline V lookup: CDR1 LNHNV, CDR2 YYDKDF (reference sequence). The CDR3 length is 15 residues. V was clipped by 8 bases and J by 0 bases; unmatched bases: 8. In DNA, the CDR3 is TGTGCCACCCTACCCCCGACTAGCGGCTCCTACGAGCAGTACTTC. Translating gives CATLPPTSGSYEQYF.

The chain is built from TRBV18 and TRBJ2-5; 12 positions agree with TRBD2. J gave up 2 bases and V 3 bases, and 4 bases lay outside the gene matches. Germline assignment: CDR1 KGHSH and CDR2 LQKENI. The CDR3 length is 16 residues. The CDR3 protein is CASSPGTSGFQETQYF. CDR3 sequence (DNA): TGTGCCAGCTCACCCGGGACTAGCGGGTTTCAAGAGACCCAGTACTTC.

The CDR3 here is CATFSGADTGELFF. CDR3 sequence (DNA): TGTGCCACCTTCTCGGGGGCGGACACCGGGGAGCTGTTTTTT. The chain couples TRBV18 to TRBJ2-2; tentatively, D is TRBD1 or TRBD2 (6 bases each). Per germline, CDR1 KGHSH and CDR2 LQKENI. This CDR3 region has 14 residues. The germline V and J ends were trimmed by 10 bases and 3 bases, with 15 bases remaining between them.

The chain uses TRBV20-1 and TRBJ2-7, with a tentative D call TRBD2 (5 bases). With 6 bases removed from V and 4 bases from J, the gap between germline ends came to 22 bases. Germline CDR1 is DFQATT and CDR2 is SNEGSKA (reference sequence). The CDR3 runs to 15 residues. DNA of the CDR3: TGCAGTGCCGAGAGGGCACAGAACGGAGGATACGAGCAGTACTTC. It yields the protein CSAERAQNGGYEQYF.

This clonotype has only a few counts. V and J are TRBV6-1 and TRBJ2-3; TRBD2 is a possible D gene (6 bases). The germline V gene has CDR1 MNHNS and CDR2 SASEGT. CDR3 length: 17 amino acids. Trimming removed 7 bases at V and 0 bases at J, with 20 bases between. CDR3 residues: CASIKGRGLTSTDTQYF. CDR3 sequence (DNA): TGTGCCAGCATAAAGGGGCGGGGCTTGACTAGCACAGATACGCAGTATTTT.

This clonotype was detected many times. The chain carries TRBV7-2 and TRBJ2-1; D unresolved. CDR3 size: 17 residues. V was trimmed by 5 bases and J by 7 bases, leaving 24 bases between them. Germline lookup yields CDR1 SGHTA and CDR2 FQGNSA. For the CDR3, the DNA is TGTGCCAGCAGCAGCGCCTGGAATAGCCGAGCCGGTAATGAGCAGTTCTTC. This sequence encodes CASSSAWNSRAGNEQFF.

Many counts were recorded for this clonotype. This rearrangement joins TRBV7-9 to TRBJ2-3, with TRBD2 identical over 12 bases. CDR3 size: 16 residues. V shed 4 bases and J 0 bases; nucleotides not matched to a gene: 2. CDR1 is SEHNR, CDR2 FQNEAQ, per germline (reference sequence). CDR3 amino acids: CASSSGLAGSTDTQYF. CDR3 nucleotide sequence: TGTGCCAGCAGCTCCGGACTAGCGGGGAGCACAGATACGCAGTATTTT.

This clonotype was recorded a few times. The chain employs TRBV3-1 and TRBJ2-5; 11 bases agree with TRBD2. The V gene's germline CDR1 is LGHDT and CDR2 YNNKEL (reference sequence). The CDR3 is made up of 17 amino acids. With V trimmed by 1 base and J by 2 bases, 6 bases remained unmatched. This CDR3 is CASSQAHSGGGQETQYF. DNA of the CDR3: TGTGCCAGCAGCCAAGCTCATAGCGGGGGGGGGCAAGAGACCCAGTACTTC.

The CDR3 region is CASSPPRQGAIAGFTDTQYF. Written as DNA, the CDR3 is TGTGCCAGCTCACCACCGAGGCAGGGGGCGATAGCCGGGTTTACAGATACGCAGTATTTT. V gene TRBV18 combines with J gene TRBJ2-3; TRBD1 matches at 8 bases. The CDR3 length is 20 residues. The V gene end was trimmed by 0 bases and the J gene end by 3 bases; junction bases not matched to a gene: 17. Germline V gene data show CDR1 as KGHSH and CDR2 as LQKENI.

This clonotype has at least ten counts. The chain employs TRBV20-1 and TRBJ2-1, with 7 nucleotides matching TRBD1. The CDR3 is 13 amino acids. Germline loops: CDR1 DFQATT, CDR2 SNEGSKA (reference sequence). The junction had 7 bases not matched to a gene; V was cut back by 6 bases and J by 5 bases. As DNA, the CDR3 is TGCAGTGCCCCCGGACAGGCCAACAATGAGCAGTTCTTC. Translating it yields CSAPGQANNEQFF.

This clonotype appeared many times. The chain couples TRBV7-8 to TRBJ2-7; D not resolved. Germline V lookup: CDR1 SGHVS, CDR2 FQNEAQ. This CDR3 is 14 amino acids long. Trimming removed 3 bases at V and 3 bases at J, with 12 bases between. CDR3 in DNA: TGTGCCAGCAGCTTTCGACCAGCCAACTACGAGCAGTACTTC. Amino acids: CASSFRPANYEQYF.

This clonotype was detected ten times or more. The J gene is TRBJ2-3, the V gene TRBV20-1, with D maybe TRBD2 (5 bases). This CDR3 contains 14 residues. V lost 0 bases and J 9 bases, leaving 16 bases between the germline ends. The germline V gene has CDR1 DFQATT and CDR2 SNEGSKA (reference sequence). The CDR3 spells CSARDGNEWRTQYF. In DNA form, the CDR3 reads TGCAGTGCTAGAGATGGAAACGAGTGGAGGACGCAGTATTTT.

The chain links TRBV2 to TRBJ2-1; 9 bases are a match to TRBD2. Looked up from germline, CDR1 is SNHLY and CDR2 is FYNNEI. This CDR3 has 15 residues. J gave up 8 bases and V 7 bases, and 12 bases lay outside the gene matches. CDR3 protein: CASTVRGGGGHEQFF. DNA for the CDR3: TGTGCCAGCACAGTGCGGGGGGGGGGTGGCCATGAGCAGTTCTTC.

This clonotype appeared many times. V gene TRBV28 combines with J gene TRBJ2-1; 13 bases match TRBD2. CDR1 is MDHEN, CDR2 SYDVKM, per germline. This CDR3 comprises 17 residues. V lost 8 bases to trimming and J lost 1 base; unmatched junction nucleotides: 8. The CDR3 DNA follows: TGTGCCAGCCCCCCCAGGACTAGCGGGGGTTCCTACAATGAGCAGTTCTTC. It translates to CASPPRTSGGSYNEQFF.

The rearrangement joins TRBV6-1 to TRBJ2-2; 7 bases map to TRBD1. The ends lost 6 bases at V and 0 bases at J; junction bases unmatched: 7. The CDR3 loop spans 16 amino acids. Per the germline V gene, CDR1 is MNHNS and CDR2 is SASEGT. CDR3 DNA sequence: TGTGCCAGCAGGCCGCCCGGGACAGCGAACACCGGGGAGCTGTTTTTT. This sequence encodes CASRPPGTANTGELFF.

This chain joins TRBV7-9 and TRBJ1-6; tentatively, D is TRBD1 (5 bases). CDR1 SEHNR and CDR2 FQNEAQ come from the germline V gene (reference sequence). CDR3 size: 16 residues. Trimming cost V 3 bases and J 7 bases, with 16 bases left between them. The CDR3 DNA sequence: TGTGCCAGCAGCTTTCCCAAAGGTCGGGGCAATTCACCCCTCCACTTT. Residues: CASSFPKGRGNSPLHF.

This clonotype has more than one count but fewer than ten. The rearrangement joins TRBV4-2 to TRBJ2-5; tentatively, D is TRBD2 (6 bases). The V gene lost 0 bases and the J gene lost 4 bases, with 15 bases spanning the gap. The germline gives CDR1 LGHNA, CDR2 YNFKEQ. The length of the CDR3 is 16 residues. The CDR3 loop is CASSQDPGARGETQYF. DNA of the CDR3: TGTGCCAGCAGCCAAGATCCGGGAGCTAGAGGAGAGACCCAGTACTTC.

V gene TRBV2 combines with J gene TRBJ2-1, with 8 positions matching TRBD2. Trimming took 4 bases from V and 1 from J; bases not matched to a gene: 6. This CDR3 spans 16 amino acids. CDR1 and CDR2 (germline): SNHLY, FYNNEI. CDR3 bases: TGTGCCAGCAGTGGTTCGGGGGGGCCGTCCTACAATGAGCAGTTCTTC. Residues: CASSGSGGPSYNEQFF. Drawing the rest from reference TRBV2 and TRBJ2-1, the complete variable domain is EPEVTQTPSHQVTQMGQEVILRCVPISNHLYFYWYRQILGQKVEFLVSFYNNEISEKSEIFDDQFSVERPDGSNFTLKIRSTKLEDSAMYFCASSGSGGPSYNEQFFGPGTRLTVL.

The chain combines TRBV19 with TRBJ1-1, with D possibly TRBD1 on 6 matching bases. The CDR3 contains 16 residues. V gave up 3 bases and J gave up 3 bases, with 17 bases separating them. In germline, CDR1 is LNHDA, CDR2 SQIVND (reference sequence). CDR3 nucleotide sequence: TGTGCCAGTAGTATTCCCCCAGGGGAAGTCGACACTGAAGCTTTCTTT. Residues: CASSIPPGEVDTEAFF.

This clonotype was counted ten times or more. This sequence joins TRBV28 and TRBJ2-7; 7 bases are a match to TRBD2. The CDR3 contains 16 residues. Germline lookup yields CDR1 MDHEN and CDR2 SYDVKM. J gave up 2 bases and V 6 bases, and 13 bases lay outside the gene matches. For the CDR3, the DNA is TGTGCCAGCAGGGGAGAGGGACTACCTAAGACCTACGAGCAGTACTTC. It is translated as CASRGEGLPKTYEQYF.

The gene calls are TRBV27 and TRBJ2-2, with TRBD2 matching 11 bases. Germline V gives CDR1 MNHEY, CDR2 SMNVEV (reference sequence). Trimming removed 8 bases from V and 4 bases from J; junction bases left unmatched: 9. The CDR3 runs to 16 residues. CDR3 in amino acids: CASLLSGRAGTGELFF. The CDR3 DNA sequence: TGTGCCAGCCTCCTTAGCGGGAGGGCCGGCACCGGGGAGCTGTTTTTT.